The 10 T cell receptor beta chains reported below all come from one sample, sequenced in a study of early T cells in non-severe SARS-CoV-2 infection. TCRdb re-called the 5' RACE reads with MiXCR, one entry per CDR3 protein. The sample comprises 25,000 to 35,000 distinct CDR3 sequences, approximately 5.3% of which are singletons, and approximately 13% rests with the top ten. The sample taken for sequencing was whole blood. These TCRs come from an adult who was a healthcare worker with PCR-confirmed SARS-CoV-2 infection or an uninfected control (not recorded which).

This clonotype was seen a few times. V and J are TRBV5-1 and TRBJ2-7; 7 bases line up with TRBD1. Germline CDR1 is SGHRS and CDR2 is YFSETQ. The CDR3 loop spans 14 amino acids. The trim removed 4 bases at V and 5 bases at J, leaving 9 bases unmatched. The chain's CDR3 is CASSGEQGFHEQYF. The CDR3 region has the DNA TGCGCCAGCAGCGGAGAACAGGGGTTCCACGAGCAGTACTTC.

The table lists this clonotype with many counts. The rearrangement uses TRBV12-3 or TRBV12-4 and TRBJ2-5; 12 positions match TRBD1. J gave up 5 bases and V 6 bases, and 7 bases lay outside the gene matches. The CDR3 spans 15 residues. CDR3 residues: CASRPGTGGRETQYF. In DNA form, the CDR3 reads TGTGCCAGCAGACCCGGGACAGGGGGCAGGGAGACCCAGTACTTC.

This clonotype has a count of ten or more. This chain joins TRBV30 and TRBJ2-1, with 12 bases aligning to TRBD2. Germline values: CDR1 GTSNPN, CDR2 SVGIG (reference sequence). V trimming: 5 bases; J trimming: 4 bases; junction bases outside the gene matches: 3. There are 14 residues in the CDR3. DNA for the CDR3: TGTGCCTGGGCCGGACTAGCGGGGTACAATGAGCAGTTCTTC. Translation: CAWAGLAGYNEQFF.

This clonotype appeared many times. The chain uses TRBV12-3 or TRBV12-4 and TRBJ2-7; D may be TRBD1 (5 bases). V gave up 6 bases and J gave up 1 base, with 10 bases separating them. The length of the CDR3 is 13 residues. The DNA of the CDR3 is TGTGCCAGCAGCCTACAGGCTTCCTACGAGCAGTACTTC. Protein sequence: CASSLQASYEQYF.

This clonotype was picked up a small number of times. This chain connects TRBV7-9 to TRBJ2-5; 11 bases are shared with TRBD1. V was pared by 5 bases and J by 5 bases, with 7 bases of the junction left unmatched. The CDR3 has 15 residues. CDR1 is SEHNR and CDR2 is FQNEAQ in the germline V gene (reference sequence). The CDR3 sequence is CASSVGTGGGETQYF. CDR3 bases: TGTGCCAGCAGCGTAGGGACAGGGGGTGGCGAGACCCAGTACTTC. Combining the CDR3 with reference TRBV7-9 and TRBJ2-5 gives the whole variable domain DTGVSQNPRHKITKRGQNVTFRCDPISEHNRLYWYRQTLGQGPEFLTYFQNEAQLEKSRLLSDRFSAERPKGSFSTLEIQRTEQGDSAMYLCASSVGTGGGETQYFGPGTRLLVL.

This clonotype was detected many times. V and J are TRBV20-1 and TRBJ1-2; D is uncertain. This CDR3 is built from 14 residues. V was clipped by 6 bases and J by 0 bases, with 14 bases between them. Germline CDR1 is DFQATT and CDR2 is SNEGSKA (reference sequence). The CDR3 DNA reads TGCAGTGCCGTGCAACAGTCTACTAACTATGGCTACACCTTC. Translation: CSAVQQSTNYGYTF.

The table lists this clonotype with many counts. This chain uses TRBV25-1 with TRBJ2-5; possibly TRBD2 for D (5 bases). Germline-derived CDR1 and CDR2 are MGHDK and SYGVNS. V was pared by 8 bases and J by 2 bases, with 9 bases between. This CDR3 has 12 amino acids. Here the CDR3 reads CASAPGQETQYF. In DNA form, the CDR3 reads TGTGCCAGCGCCCCGGGGCAAGAGACCCAGTACTTC.

This clonotype was found many times. A read error is likely, as this CDR3 ends without the conserved phenylalanine or tryptophan. No DNA is shown, since the ends of the CDR3 on it are uncertain; the CDR3 is the one TCRdb lists. V usage is TRBV20-1 and J usage is TRBJ2-3; TRBD1, as called in the table, went unchecked against the DNA. Termini included, the CDR3 measures 11 amino acids. In germline, CDR1 is DFQATT, CDR2 SNEGSKA (reference sequence). CDR3 sequence reads: CSARDLAGARL.

This clonotype occurred many times. This sequence joins TRBV7-2 and TRBJ2-4; maybe TRBD2 (5 bases). Germline CDR1 SGHTA, CDR2 FQGNSA. V lost 5 bases and J lost 9, with 14 bases in between. The CDR3 is 13 amino acids. CDR3 bases: TGTGCCAGCAGCCCGAGTCGGGCGGGCATTCAGTACTTC. The encoded protein is CASSPSRAGIQYF.

This clonotype was seen ten or more times. The chain joins TRBV6-5 to TRBJ2-7; TRBD1 matches at 10 bases. Germline CDR1 MNHEY, CDR2 SVGAGI. With 6 bases clipped from V and 7 bases from J, the junction kept 9 bases outside the gene matches. The length of the CDR3 is 14 residues. The CDR3 spells CASRAGTGVREQYF. DNA for the CDR3: TGTGCCAGCAGAGCCGGGACAGGGGTTCGGGAGCAGTACTTC.